The 31 T cell receptor beta chains listed next were all sequenced from one sample in a study of cytomegalovirus exposure and HLA in healthy donors. Use of 60 Vbeta and 13 Jbeta primers characterized the PCR. The method was immunoSEQ multiplex PCR; TCRdb's version includes in-frame clones alone and lacks a portion of them. The sample lists some 170,000 clones, approximately 79% occurring once. Sample: PBMCs. The origin of the receptors is a man aged 40-50 years in good health and CMV-seropositive.

The V and J genes are TRBV19 and TRBJ1-2; 10 bases fit TRBD1. With V trimmed by 5 bases and J by 6 bases, 9 bases remained unmatched. Germline V lookup: CDR1 LNHDA, CDR2 SQIVND (reference sequence). This CDR3 spans 15 amino acids. The chain's CDR3 is CASSPLTGGADGYTF. The CDR3 DNA reads as TGTGCCAGTAGTCCACTGACAGGGGGCGCAGATGGCTACACCTTC.

The chain carries TRBV13 and TRBJ2-3; 8 nucleotides line up with TRBD2. Germline lookup yields CDR1 PRHDT and CDR2 FYEKMQ (reference sequence). Unmatched junction bases numbered 15, after V lost 5 bases and J lost 11 bases. CDR3 size: 15 residues. CDR3 protein: CASSRSAAGAREQYF. CDR3 sequence (DNA): TGTGCCAGCAGCCGAAGCGCAGCGGGAGCTCGAGAGCAGTATTTT. Using reference TRBV13 and TRBJ2-3 for the parts outside the CDR3, the full variable domain is AAGVIQSPRHLIKEKRETATLKCYPIPRHDTVYWYQQGPGQDPQFLISFYEKMQSDKGSIPDRFSAQQFSDYHSELNMSSLELGDSALYFCASSRSAAGAREQYFGPGTRLTVL.

V and J are TRBV18 and TRBJ2-3, with 9 bases identical to TRBD2. In germline, CDR1 is KGHSH, CDR2 LQKENI. The CDR3 covers 16 residues. Trimming took 3 bases from V and 3 from J; bases not matched to a gene: 7. The CDR3 here is CASSPRPAGGTDTQYF. The CDR3 DNA reads TGTGCCAGCTCACCCAGGCCAGCGGGAGGAACAGATACGCAGTATTTT. Combining the CDR3 with reference TRBV18 and TRBJ2-3 gives the whole variable domain NAGVMQNPRHLVRRRGQEARLRCSPMKGHSHVYWYRQLPEEGLKFMVYLQKENIIDESGMPKERFSAEFPKEGPSILRIQQVVRGDSAAYFCASSPRPAGGTDTQYFGPGTRLTVL.

The CDR3 sequence is CASSSVPGLAGGPSYEQYF. The CDR3 DNA follows: TGTGCCAGCAGCTCCGTCCCGGGACTAGCGGGAGGCCCTTCCTACGAGCAGTACTTC. This chain links TRBV9 with TRBJ2-7; TRBD2 aligns across 15 bases. J lost 1 base, V lost 4 bases, and 12 bases had no gene match. CDR3 size: 19 residues. Germline CDR1 reads SGDLS; CDR2 reads YYNGEE.

This clone was seen just once. The chain links TRBV27 to TRBJ2-7; unclear D gene. The ends were cut back, 3 bases at V and 2 bases at J, with 8 bases in the middle. The CDR3 extends over 13 amino acids. Germline V gives CDR1 MNHEY, CDR2 SMNVEV (reference sequence). CDR3: CASSFRSAYEQYF. CDR3 nucleotides: TGTGCCAGCAGTTTTAGGAGTGCCTACGAGCAGTACTTC.

The chain combines TRBV2 with TRBJ2-2, with 7 positions matching TRBD2. The germline V gene encodes CDR1 SNHLY and CDR2 FYNNEI. Trimming cost V 5 bases and J 4 bases; bases outside gene matches: 7. The CDR3 runs to 15 residues. The CDR3 sequence: CASSREGRATGELFF. The DNA of the CDR3 is TGTGCCAGCAGTAGGGAGGGCCGTGCCACCGGGGAGCTGTTTTTT.

V is TRBV2 and J is TRBJ2-5, with TRBD1 identical over 7 bases. J was trimmed by 1 base and V by 6 bases; bases with no gene match: 8. The CDR3 is made up of 15 amino acids. Germline assignment: CDR1 SNHLY and CDR2 FYNNEI. For the CDR3, the DNA is TGTGCCAGCAGAATCCAGGGACAGCGCCAAGAGACCCAGTACTTC. Its translation is CASRIQGQRQETQYF.

The rearrangement joins TRBV10-3 to TRBJ2-7; the D is unclear. The CDR3 totals 13 residues. Per the germline V gene, CDR1 is ENHRY and CDR2 is SYGVKD. Trimming removed 2 bases at V and 1 base at J, with 6 bases between. In DNA, the CDR3 is TGTGCCATCAGTGAGGACAATTCCTACGAGCAGTACTTC. Its protein is CAISEDNSYEQYF.

The CDR3 spells CASSEGMGQAPGEQYF. CDR3 bases: TGTGCCAGCAGTGAAGGTATGGGACAGGCACCGGGAGAGCAGTACTTC. The chain combines TRBV6-1 with TRBJ2-7, with 8 bases identical to TRBD1. The germline V gene encodes CDR1 MNHNS and CDR2 SASEGT. The CDR3 spans 16 residues. Losses at the gene ends were 1 base for V and 7 bases for J; bases not matched to a gene: 12.

The chain employs TRBV6-1 and TRBJ1-3; D is ambiguous. Trimming took 5 bases from V and 2 from J, leaving 10 bases between them. From germline, CDR1 is MNHNS and CDR2 SASEGT. The CDR3 totals 14 residues. The CDR3 nucleotides read TGTGCCAGCAGTTCGGACTCAGCTGGAAACACCATATATTTT. This sequence encodes CASSSDSAGNTIYF.

The J gene is TRBJ1-6, the V gene TRBV27; possible D gene TRBD1, 6 bases. CDR1 and CDR2 (germline): MNHEY, SMNVEV (reference sequence). The CDR3 sequence is 16 residues long. The V end was cut by 7 bases, the J end by 0 bases, with 13 bases between. The CDR3 here is CASTPRGSSYNSPLHF. Written as DNA, the CDR3 is TGTGCCAGCACCCCTAGGGGGAGCTCCTATAATTCACCCCTCCACTTT.

The CDR3 is CASTGSAGGMNEQFF. The CDR3 nucleotides are TGTGCCAGCACCGGATCCGCGGGAGGTATGAATGAGCAGTTCTTC. V is TRBV5-4 and J is TRBJ2-1; TRBD2 matches 8 bases. V gave up 6 bases and J gave up 7 bases; unmatched junction bases: 12. The CDR3 totals 15 residues. Germline CDR1 reads SGHNT; CDR2 reads YYREEE (reference sequence).

The J gene is TRBJ2-1, the V gene TRBV9, with D possibly being TRBD1 (6 bases). With 4 bases removed from V and 0 bases from J, the gap between germline ends came to 14 bases. This CDR3 has 16 residues. The germline CDR1 and CDR2 sequences are SGDLS and YYNGEE. The CDR3 DNA is TGTGCCAGCAGCTTCCGACAGGCTTCCTCCTACAATGAGCAGTTCTTC. It translates to CASSFRQASSYNEQFF.

The chain carries TRBV18 and TRBJ1-5; D call uncertain. The germline V gene encodes CDR1 KGHSH and CDR2 LQKENI. The CDR3 loop spans 15 amino acids. With 3 bases removed from V and 0 bases from J, the gap between germline ends came to 9 bases. The CDR3 nucleotides read TGTGCCAGCTCACCCTCGGGAAATAGCAATCAGCCCCAGCATTTT. As protein: CASSPSGNSNQPQHF.

V usage is TRBV29-1 and J usage is TRBJ2-3, with D unclear. Germline CDR1 is SQVTM and CDR2 is ANQGSEA. V lost 3 bases, J lost 0 bases, and 4 bases lay in between. CDR3 length: 12 residues. The CDR3 DNA sequence: TGCAGCGTTGACACTAGCACAGATACGCAGTATTTT. Protein product: CSVDTSTDTQYF.

Only one count was recorded for this clone. The rearrangement joins TRBV6-5 to TRBJ2-1, with D unclear. The ends were cut back, 6 bases at V and 6 bases at J, with 15 bases in the middle. This CDR3 spans 14 amino acids. Germline assignment: CDR1 MNHEY and CDR2 SVGAGI. CDR3 sequence (DNA): TGTGCCAGCAGCCACCGAACCGGTGCCAATGAGCAGTTCTTC. As protein: CASSHRTGANEQFF.

CDR3 region: CASSLLARGYEQFF. For the CDR3, the DNA is TGCGCCAGCAGCTTACTAGCGCGAGGTTATGAGCAGTTCTTC. The rearrangement uses TRBV5-1 and TRBJ2-1; TRBD2 aligns across 7 bases. This CDR3 is built from 14 residues. Trimming at V came to 2 bases and at J to 8 bases, leaving 7 bases not matched to a gene. Germline V gene lookup returns CDR1 SGHRS and CDR2 YFSETQ.

CDR3 in DNA: TGTGCCAGCAGCTTGAGGGACAGCCAGCCTGAAGCTTTCTTT. As protein: CASSLRDSQPEAFF. V usage is TRBV5-5 and J usage is TRBJ1-1, with 7 positions matching TRBD1. Germline V CDR1 and CDR2: SGHKS, YYEKEE (reference sequence). After removal of 1 base from V and 6 bases from J, the junction contained 6 bases not matched to a gene. The CDR3 is made up of 14 amino acids.

The gene calls are TRBV28 and TRBJ1-2; 7 positions agree with TRBD1. CDR1 is MDHEN, CDR2 SYDVKM, per germline. Trimming cost V 1 base and J 0 bases; bases outside gene matches: 2. The CDR3 runs 15 residues. The CDR3 region has the DNA TGTGCCAGCAGTTTATCAACAGGGGCTAACTATGGCTACACCTTC. Its translation: CASSLSTGANYGYTF.

J is TRBJ1-5 and V is TRBV19; a possible D gene is TRBD1 (5 bases). Germline lookup yields CDR1 LNHDA and CDR2 SQIVND (reference sequence). V was trimmed by 11 bases and J by 2 bases, leaving 25 bases between them. This CDR3 spans 17 amino acids. Here the CDR3 DNA reads TGTGCCGTCTCCAGTTCGGGGGTTTACATGGGCAATCAGCCCCAGCATTTT. Its protein product is CAVSSSGVYMGNQPQHF.

This rearrangement joins TRBV5-1 to TRBJ2-1; 10 nucleotides agree with TRBD2. This CDR3 has 16 residues. Germline V CDR1 and CDR2: SGHRS, YFSETQ. V shed 4 bases and J 4 bases; nucleotides not matched to a gene: 8. Here the CDR3 DNA reads TGCGCCAGCAGCGCCGAACCGGGACTAGCGTACAATGAGCAGTTCTTC. It is translated as CASSAEPGLAYNEQFF.

This clone has a handful of counts. The chain carries TRBV7-3 and TRBJ2-1; 16 bases line up with TRBD2. Germline assignment: CDR1 SGHTA and CDR2 FQGTGA. V gave up 3 bases and J gave up 9 bases; unmatched junction bases: 5. The CDR3 is made up of 16 amino acids. In DNA, the CDR3 is TGTGCCAGCAGCTTTGGGGGACTAGCGGGAGGGGGTGAGCAGTTCTTC. Residues: CASSFGGLAGGGEQFF.

This clone came up once. The V gene is TRBV5-1, the J gene TRBJ1-2; TRBD1 is a possible D gene (5 bases). Germline values: CDR1 SGHRS, CDR2 YFSETQ. V lost 0 bases and J 1 base, leaving 7 bases between the germline ends. The CDR3 loop spans 14 amino acids. As DNA, the CDR3 is TGCGCCAGCAGCTTGGGGGGGGTTAACTATGGCTACACCTTC. This translates into CASSLGGVNYGYTF.

Points on this clone: This sample includes further DNA sequences coding for the same CDR3. The V call is TRBV28, the J call TRBJ2-1; 14 nucleotides line up with TRBD2. This CDR3 region has 16 residues. Germline loops: CDR1 MDHEN, CDR2 SYDVKM. Losses at the gene ends were 5 bases for V and 2 bases for J; bases not matched to a gene: 2. The chain's CDR3 is CASSPTSGGAYNEQFF. CDR3 DNA sequence: TGTGCCAGCAGTCCGACTAGCGGGGGGGCCTACAATGAGCAGTTCTTC.

The rearrangement joins TRBV18 to TRBJ1-1; 7 bases are shared with TRBD1. The germline gives CDR1 KGHSH, CDR2 LQKENI. V dropped 3 bases and J dropped 0; count of bases not matched to a gene: 7. The CDR3 sequence is 16 residues long. This chain's CDR3 is CASSPLGQHMNTEAFF. CDR3 nucleotides: TGTGCCAGCTCACCCCTGGGACAGCACATGAACACTGAAGCTTTCTTT.

In regard to this clone: An end of the junction does not agree with germline; a read error may underlie this. The CDR3 DNA reads TGCGCCAGCACCTTGGGAGTTGACTATGGCTACACCTTC. Protein: CASTLGVDYGYTF. The chain has TRBV5-1 and TRBJ1-2; D is unclear. The CDR3 has 13 amino acids. Germline V gives CDR1 SGHRS, CDR2 YFSETQ.

This rearrangement joins TRBV19 to TRBJ1-1, with 11 bases lining up with TRBD1. CDR1 and CDR2 from the germline V gene are LNHDA and SQIVND (reference sequence). CDR3 length: 17 amino acids. Losses at the gene ends were 3 bases for V and 5 bases for J; bases not matched to a gene: 11. The CDR3: CASSMGAAGTGGTEAFF. The CDR3 nucleotides read TGTGCCAGTAGTATGGGCGCCGCCGGGACAGGGGGAACTGAAGCTTTCTTT.

The gene calls are TRBV4-2 and TRBJ2-2; possibly TRBD2 for D (5 bases). The CDR3 contains 14 residues. CDR1 and CDR2 (germline): LGHNA, YNFKEQ. V shed 5 bases and J shed 7 bases, with 14 bases lying between them. The CDR3 region has the DNA TGTGCCAGCAGCGCCCCCGGGATAGGCGGGGAGCTGTTTTTT. Residues: CASSAPGIGGELFF.

This clone appeared once. This rearrangement joins TRBV30 to TRBJ1-2; D ambiguous. This CDR3 region has 13 residues. Germline lookup yields CDR1 GTSNPN and CDR2 SVGIG (reference sequence). Between the trimmed V and J ends, which lost 1 base and 7 bases, there was a span of 13 bases. The CDR3 nucleotides are TGTGCCTGGAGTGCGAATGAGGGAGGTGGCTACACCTTC. Translated, it gives CAWSANEGGGYTF.

The chain couples TRBV6-5 to TRBJ1-3; maybe TRBD1 (5 bases). The length of the CDR3 is 15 residues. The V gene lost 6 bases and the J gene lost 2 bases, with 14 bases spanning the gap. Germline-derived CDR1 and CDR2 are MNHEY and SVGAGI. CDR3 coding DNA: TGTGCCAGCAGCCGTTGGGGAGGGGCTGGAAACACCATATATTTT. Translating it yields CASSRWGGAGNTIYF.

In its sample, this clone was seen a few times. CDR3 protein: CASSPGGAGANVLTF. In DNA, the CDR3 is TGTGCCAGCTCACCTGGGGGGGCTGGGGCCAACGTCCTGACTTTC. The rearrangement links TRBV18 to TRBJ2-6; 7 bases match TRBD2. V lost 3 bases and J lost 2; bases outside the gene matches: 1. This CDR3 region has 15 residues. Germline assignment: CDR1 KGHSH and CDR2 LQKENI.